This is a list of T cell receptor beta chains from one sample in a study of blood T cell repertoires in COVID-19. Data came from immunoSEQ multiplex PCR; TCRdb stores just in-frame clones and leaves some out. The sample carries under 150,000 clones, 76% recorded once. The sample taken for sequencing was peripheral blood. The receptors here all came from a woman older than 75 with active or convalescent COVID-19. CDR3s include the opening cysteine and the closing phenylalanine or tryptophan. Each record gives: J gene, clone size, D gene, V gene, CDR3 DNA, CDR3 protein. A D gene is named only where the DNA matches it firmly. Size values are once, few and many counts, or a class for expanded clones, and some rows have none.

TRBJ1-2 few - TRBV28 TGTGCCAGCACGAACAGGGTTAAAGCTAACTATGGCTACACCTTC CASTNRVKANYGYTF
TRBJ2-1 - TRBD2 TRBV27 TGTGCCAGCAGCCCGGGACTAGCGGGAAATGAGCAGTTCTTC CASSPGLAGNEQFF
TRBJ1-1 - TRBD1 TRBV6-5 TGTGCCAGCAGTTACCTGACAGGGTTATCGAACACTGAAGCTTTCTTT CASSYLTGLSNTEAFF
TRBJ2-3 once TRBD2 TRBV5-1 TGCGCCAGCAGCCTACGAACTAGCGGGGGAGATACGCAGTATTTT CASSLRTSGGDTQYF
TRBJ2-3 - TRBD1 TRBV19 TGTGCCAGTAGTGGGACAGGAGGGTCAACAGATACGCAGTATTTT CASSGTGGSTDTQYF
TRBJ2-3 once TRBD2 TRBV19 TGTGCCAGTAAAAATAGCGGGGCCCACACAGATACGCAGTATTTT CASKNSGAHTDTQYF
TRBJ2-7 few - TRBV5-8 TGTGCCAGCTTAAAGGTCAGGGGCGAGCAGTACTTC CASLKVRGEQYF
TRBJ2-7 - TRBD1 TRBV28 TGTGCCAGCAGTCCAAGGACAGGGATCAGGTACGAGCAGTACTTC CASSPRTGIRYEQYF
TRBJ1-6 - TRBD1 TRBV4-3 TGCGCCAGCAGCCCAAATCCGGGACAGAATAATTCACCCCTCCACTTT CASSPNPGQNNSPLHF
TRBJ1-1 - - TRBV7-8 TGTGCCAGCAGCTTACCAAGGGGCCAGGGCACTGAAGCTTTCTTT CASSLPRGQGTEAFF
TRBJ1-2 - - TRBV3-1/TRBV3-2 TGTGCCAGCAGCCATTATATACGGAGCAACTATGGCTACACCTTC CASSHYIRSNYGYTF
TRBJ1-1 few TRBD1 TRBV28 TGTGCCAGCAGTCTCCCCCGGACAGGGGGCCTGAACACTGAAGCTTTCTTT CASSLPRTGGLNTEAFF
TRBJ2-1 many TRBD1 TRBV19 TGTGCCAGTAGGAATACGGGACAGGGGGCCAATGAGCAGTTCTTC CASRNTGQGANEQFF
TRBJ2-2 - TRBD1 TRBV14 TGTGCCAGCAGCCAGAGACAGGGTCTATTCCCGAACACCGGGGAGCTGTTTTTT CASSQRQGLFPNTGELFF
TRBJ2-7 - - TRBV15 TGTGCCACCAGCAGCCCAGGCAGGAGGGAGTACGAGCAGTACTTC CATSSPGRREYEQYF
TRBJ1-3 - TRBD1 TRBV15 TGTGCCACCAGCAGAGACAGGGGGTACGGAAACACCATATATTTT CATSRDRGYGNTIYF
TRBJ2-7 - - TRBV9 TGTGCCAGCAGCGCCGGGGTGGGGGAGCAGTACTTC CASSAGVGEQYF
TRBJ1-2 few - TRBV6-1 TGTGCCAGCAGTGAATTCAGAAACTATGGCTACACCTTC CASSEFRNYGYTF
TRBJ1-4 - - TRBV3-1/TRBV3-2 TGTGCCAGCAGCCGAGCCCCACGGGGGGTAGGGGAAAAACTGTTTTTT CASSRAPRGVGEKLFF
TRBJ1-2 few - TRBV29-1 TGCAGCGTTGAGAGTCGGGGATGGGGTTTGTCTGGCTACACCTTC CSVESRGWGLSGYTF
TRBJ2-5 - - TRBV5-4 TGTGCCAGCAGCTTGGGTGGGGGGAAAGAGACCCAGTACTTC CASSLGGGKETQYF
TRBJ2-2 - TRBD1 TRBV4-2 TGTGCCAGCAGCCAAGGGCTTTGGGACAGGGCGGCCGGGGAGCTGTTTTTT CASSQGLWDRAAGELFF
TRBJ1-1 - - TRBV21-1 TGTGCCAGCAGCACACAGCCAATGAACACTGAAGCTTTCTTT CASSTQPMNTEAFF
TRBJ2-2 - TRBD2 TRBV3-1/TRBV3-2 TGTGCCAGCCGGGGGGGACCGAACACCGGGGAGCTGTTTTTT CASRGGPNTGELFF